Ten or more counts support the clone carrying this TCR beta chain. Sample time point: newly diagnosed GD, antithyroid drugs for less than 3 months. Preparation of the TCR library used RNA extracted from PBMCs. Diagnoses of Graves' disease were made by American Thyroid Association guidelines. The CDR3 runs 13 residues. The germline CDR1 and CDR2 sequences are SGHRS and YFSETQ. Between the trimmed V and J ends, which lost 3 bases and 8 bases, there was a span of 11 bases. CDR3-region Arm-PCR and iRepertoire HTBI primers produced the TCR beta libraries. A single record per CDR3 protein comes from TCRdb applying MiXCR to the multiplex PCR reads. Counted here are under 450,000 distinct CDR3 sequences, around 15% occurring once; the ten biggest clones make up 20%. The record originates from a study of regulatory T cells in long-lasting Graves disease. Background on the study: Graves' patients who were just diagnosed had used antithyroid drugs for under 3 months.

Separately, the same data were catalogued under a study of T cells in Graves' hyperthyroidism and ophthalmopathy. That source reports: RT-PCR in the first round (using the HTBI primer set) targeted the TCR CDR3.

The chain uses TRBV5-1 and TRBJ1-4; weak D call: TRBD1 (6 bases). This specimen was peripheral blood mononuclear cells (PBMCs), taken at new diagnosis, from a patient treated with antithyroid drugs. This clonotype was obtained from a young woman with Graves disease. This CDR3 reads CASSSGQTEKLFF. Here the CDR3 DNA reads TGCGCCAGCAGCTCCGGACAGACAGAAAAACTGTTTTTT.